One sample yielded the 30 T cell receptor beta chains listed below, sequenced in a study of blood T cell repertoires in COVID-19. Sequencing was performed with immunoSEQ multiplex PCR; in TCRdb, only in-frame clones are kept and a portion is missing. Seen here are some 20,000 clones, 70% to 90% observed once, and the top ten hold 11%. The source material was peripheral blood. These TCRs come from a human donor in a cohort sampled during active COVID-19.

V gene TRBV5-1 combines with J gene TRBJ2-7, with a weak D call TRBD1 (6 bases). V shed 4 bases and J shed 1 base, with 15 bases lying between them. The CDR3 is 15 amino acids. Germline CDR1 is SGHRS and CDR2 is YFSETQ. This CDR3 is CASSLNPGQSYEQYF. The CDR3 bases are TGCGCCAGCAGCCTGAACCCGGGACAATCCTACGAGCAGTACTTC.

The rearrangement uses TRBV11-1 and TRBJ2-1; D gene ambiguous. The CDR3 extends over 16 amino acids. V was trimmed by 2 bases and J by 0 bases, leaving 11 bases between them. Per germline, CDR1 SGHAT and CDR2 FQDESV (reference sequence). Here the CDR3 reads CASSLKGGSSYNEQFF. Written as DNA, the CDR3 is TGTGCCAGCAGCTTAAAAGGCGGAAGCTCCTACAATGAGCAGTTCTTC.

This sequence joins TRBV30 and TRBJ2-2, with D tentatively TRBD1 (5 bases). This CDR3 spans 15 amino acids. The V end was cut by 0 bases, the J end by 8 bases, with 16 bases between. The V gene's germline CDR1 is GTSNPN and CDR2 SVGIG (reference sequence). CDR3 bases: TGTGCCTGGAGTGTATTAGGGGTGGAGACTGGGGAGCTGTTTTTT. It is translated as CAWSVLGVETGELFF.

This chain connects TRBV7-9 to TRBJ1-6; D uncertain. V gave up 4 bases and J gave up 9 bases, with 16 bases separating them. From germline, CDR1 is SEHNR and CDR2 FQNEAQ (reference sequence). This CDR3 is built from 15 residues. CDR3 in DNA: TGTGCCAGCAGCTCTAACATTAAGGAGATTTCACCCCTCCACTTT. It specifies CASSSNIKEISPLHF.

V is TRBV6-2 or TRBV6-3 and J is TRBJ2-1; maybe TRBD1 (5 bases). The CDR3 sequence is 16 residues long. The germline V and J ends were trimmed by 4 bases and 4 bases, with 17 bases remaining between them. The germline gives CDR1 MNHEY, CDR2 SVGEGT. CDR3 loop: CASSFHQGNLYNEQFF. In DNA, the CDR3 is TGTGCCAGCAGTTTTCACCAGGGAAACCTGTACAATGAGCAGTTCTTC.

This sequence joins TRBV9 and TRBJ2-1; 10 bases are a match to TRBD2. The ends lost 0 bases at V and 6 bases at J; junction bases unmatched: 3. This CDR3 comprises 15 residues. Per germline, CDR1 SGDLS and CDR2 YYNGEE. CDR3 coding DNA: TGTGCCAGCAGCGTAGTGCCTAGCGGGAGCAATGAGCAGTTCTTC. This translates into CASSVVPSGSNEQFF.

The chain employs TRBV2 and TRBJ1-5, with no clear D. The CDR3 runs 13 residues. Germline CDR1 reads SNHLY; CDR2 reads FYNNEI. V was pared by 5 bases and J by 4 bases, with 9 bases between. The CDR3: CASSSSGNQPQHF. In DNA form, the CDR3 reads TGTGCCAGCAGTAGCAGCGGGAATCAGCCCCAGCATTTT.

This chain joins TRBV20-1 and TRBJ2-1, with D hard to call. The CDR3 contains 11 residues. CDR1 is DFQATT and CDR2 is SNEGSKA in the germline V gene (reference sequence). V dropped 4 bases and J dropped 5 bases, with 6 bases sitting between them. This CDR3 is CSAIIDNEQFF. CDR3 nucleotide sequence: TGCAGTGCTATTATTGACAATGAGCAGTTCTTC.

The chain recombines TRBV3-1 (or the pseudogene TRBV3-2) with TRBJ2-3, with 11 bases fitting TRBD2. Germline CDR1 reads LGHDT; CDR2 reads YNNKEL (reference sequence). This CDR3 comprises 16 residues. The J segment lost 1 base and the V segment lost 4 bases, leaving 4 bases of the junction unmatched. Written as DNA, the CDR3 is TGTGCCAGCAGCCTAGGGACTAGCGGACGCACAGATACGCAGTATTTT. Translation: CASSLGTSGRTDTQYF.

The chain carries TRBV6-2 or TRBV6-3 and TRBJ2-7; 9 bases line up with TRBD2. There are 15 residues in the CDR3. The junction had 7 bases not matched to a gene; V was cut back by 5 bases and J by 2 bases. From germline, CDR1 is MNHEY and CDR2 SVGEGT. The CDR3 loop reads CASSLSGRGPYEQYF. CDR3 sequence (DNA): TGTGCCAGCAGTCTTAGCGGGAGAGGTCCCTACGAGCAGTACTTC.

J is TRBJ1-2 and V is TRBV28; possible D gene TRBD1, 5 bases. Trimming stripped 6 bases from V and 4 bases from J, with 18 bases between. The CDR3 totals 15 residues. Germline V gene sequence: CDR1 MDHEN, CDR2 SYDVKM. The CDR3: CASSQTGSGIYGYTF. The DNA of the CDR3 is TGTGCCAGCAGCCAAACAGGTTCGGGTATCTATGGCTACACCTTC.

This rearrangement joins TRBV12-3 or TRBV12-4 to TRBJ1-5, with no clear D. CDR3 length: 12 amino acids. Deletions cut 6 bases from V and 5 bases from J, with 8 bases between. CDR3 bases: TGTGCCAGCAGACAGAGTGATCAGCCCCAGCATTTT. Translated, it gives CASRQSDQPQHF.

The chain uses TRBV3-1 (or the pseudogene TRBV3-2) and TRBJ1-4, with D uncertain. The CDR3 loop spans 13 amino acids. Trimming removed 6 bases at V and 5 bases at J, with 10 bases between. The germline gives CDR1 LGHDT, CDR2 YNNKEL (reference sequence). The CDR3 DNA follows: TGTGCCAGCAGAGGAACAGCAAATGAAAAACTGTTTTTT. Translation: CASRGTANEKLFF.

The chain has TRBV29-1 and TRBJ2-1; 13 bases match TRBD2. V shed 4 bases, J shed 14 bases, and the junction held 8 bases outside the gene matches. The CDR3 is made up of 13 amino acids. The germline V gene has CDR1 SQVTM and CDR2 ANQGSEA. Written as DNA, the CDR3 is TGCAGCGTTGCGGGACTAGCGGGGCCTCGAAAGTTCTTC. This encodes CSVAGLAGPRKFF.

The genes are TRBV19 and TRBJ1-5; the D is unclear. The CDR3 has 15 residues. Germline V gives CDR1 LNHDA, CDR2 SQIVND (reference sequence). V lost 2 bases and J lost 5, with 13 bases in between. CDR3 sequence: CASSIYAREDQPQHF. CDR3 DNA sequence: TGTGCCAGTAGTATATATGCCCGGGAGGATCAGCCCCAGCATTTT.

The chain recombines TRBV15 with TRBJ2-5, with D unresolved. The V gene's germline CDR1 is LNHNV and CDR2 YYDKDF (reference sequence). Between the trimmed V and J ends, which lost 5 bases and 5 bases, there was a span of 15 bases. The CDR3 is 14 residues long. CDR3 residues: CATSLRHDRETQYF. The CDR3 DNA reads TGTGCCACCAGCTTACGACACGACCGGGAGACCCAGTACTTC.

This chain joins TRBV6-1 and TRBJ2-7; 11 bases agree with TRBD1. Per the germline V gene, CDR1 is MNHNS and CDR2 is SASEGT. V dropped 1 base and J dropped 3; count of bases not matched to a gene: 2. The CDR3 is 15 residues long. In nucleotides, the CDR3 is TGTGCCAGCAGTGAAGAGGGGACAGGGGGCTACGAGCAGTACTTC. Amino acid sequence: CASSEEGTGGYEQYF.

This rearrangement joins TRBV28 to TRBJ1-2, with D uncertain. V dropped 6 bases and J dropped 4 bases, with 15 bases sitting between them. The CDR3 sequence is 14 residues long. In germline, CDR1 is MDHEN, CDR2 SYDVKM. The CDR3 is CASRYSRLSYGYTF. The CDR3 DNA sequence: TGTGCCAGCAGGTACAGCCGTTTGAGCTATGGCTACACCTTC.

This clone was seen just once. The chain uses TRBV5-1 and TRBJ2-2, with TRBD2 as a possible D gene (5 bases). V shed 7 bases and J shed 3 bases, with 16 bases lying between them. This CDR3 spans 15 amino acids. Germline V gives CDR1 SGHRS, CDR2 YFSETQ. CDR3 coding DNA: TGCGCCAGCTCCCTAACGGGATTGCACACCGGGGAGCTGTTTTTT. Protein product: CASSLTGLHTGELFF.

This rearrangement joins TRBV6-5 to TRBJ2-1; D not certain. The CDR3 extends over 14 amino acids. Trimming took 0 bases from V and 4 from J, leaving 7 bases between them. The germline CDR1 and CDR2 sequences are MNHEY and SVGAGI. The CDR3 nucleotides are TGTGCCAGCAGTTACTCCCCTAGATACAATGAGCAGTTCTTC. This sequence encodes CASSYSPRYNEQFF.

This chain links TRBV27 with TRBJ1-5; tentatively, D is TRBD1 (6 bases). The CDR3 contains 14 residues. Per the germline V gene, CDR1 is MNHEY and CDR2 is SMNVEV (reference sequence). V was clipped by 2 bases and J by 4 bases, with 9 bases between them. The CDR3 sequence: CASSLLGGNQPQHF. In DNA, the CDR3 is TGTGCCAGCAGTTTACTAGGGGGTAATCAGCCCCAGCATTTT.

V gene TRBV6-4 combines with J gene TRBJ1-4; tentative D call: TRBD1 (5 bases). V lost 2 bases and J 0 bases, leaving 10 bases between the germline ends. The V gene's germline CDR1 is MRHNA and CDR2 SNTAGT. This CDR3 has 16 residues. The chain's CDR3 is CASSDRGKATNEKLFF. The CDR3, as DNA: TGTGCCAGCAGTGACAGGGGCAAGGCAACTAATGAAAAACTGTTTTTT.

Only one count was recorded for this clone. V and J are TRBV7-6 and TRBJ1-3; TRBD1 is a possible D gene (6 bases). V lost 1 base to trimming and J lost 8 bases, with 9 bases between them. Germline CDR1 SGHVS, CDR2 FNYEAQ. This CDR3 region has 13 residues. The CDR3 nucleotides are TGTGCCAGCAGCTTAGTCAGGGGTGACACCATATATTTT. Translated, it gives CASSLVRGDTIYF.

The CDR3 DNA sequence: TGTGCCAGCAGCCAAGTCGCGATTAGGGGTAATTCACCCCTCCACTTT. Its translation: CASSQVAIRGNSPLHF. V is TRBV3-1 (or the pseudogene TRBV3-2) and J is TRBJ1-6, with D perhaps TRBD1 (5 bases). Germline CDR1 reads LGHDT; CDR2 reads YNNKEL (reference sequence). This CDR3 comprises 16 residues. V was cut by 1 base and J by 6 bases, with 13 bases left in between.

The chain recombines TRBV9 with TRBJ1-3, with D possibly matching TRBD1 (6 bases). The CDR3 sequence is 16 residues long. Germline V CDR1 and CDR2: SGDLS, YYNGEE. Trimming took off 4 bases at V and 1 base at J, with 15 bases between the two ends. CDR3 in amino acids: CASSYGGAESGNTIYF. As DNA, the CDR3 is TGTGCCAGCAGCTACGGGGGGGCTGAATCTGGAAACACCATATATTTT.

This CDR3 is CASSPSPTATNYGYTF. The CDR3, as DNA: TGTGCCAGCAGCCCTTCGCCGACAGCAACAAACTATGGCTACACCTTC. The chain couples TRBV9 to TRBJ1-2, with D maybe TRBD1 (5 bases). The CDR3 runs to 16 residues. V was pared by 4 bases and J by 2 bases, with 18 bases between. Germline CDR1 and CDR2: SGDLS and YYNGEE.

CDR3 in amino acids: CASSEGDRSGDTQYF. CDR3 in DNA: TGTGCCAGCAGTGAAGGGGACAGGTCCGGGGATACGCAGTATTTT. The chain joins TRBV25-1 to TRBJ2-3; 8 positions match TRBD1. V trimming: 2 bases; J trimming: 6 bases; junction bases outside the gene matches: 7. The CDR3 covers 15 residues. The V gene's germline CDR1 is MGHDK and CDR2 SYGVNS. Using reference TRBV25-1 and TRBJ2-3 for the parts outside the CDR3, the full variable domain is EADIYQTPRYLVIGTGKKITLECSQTMGHDKMYWYQQDPGMELHLIHYSYGVNSTEKGDLSSESTVSRIRTEHFPLTLESARPSHTSQYLCASSEGDRSGDTQYFGPGTRLTVL.

This chain links TRBV5-1 with TRBJ2-7, with 8 bases fitting TRBD1. The trim removed 3 bases at V and 0 bases at J, leaving 5 bases unmatched. CDR1 SGHRS and CDR2 YFSETQ come from the germline V gene. The CDR3 sequence is 15 residues long. The CDR3, as DNA: TGCGCCAGCAGCTCGCAGGGGGCCACCTCCTACGAGCAGTACTTC. Its protein is CASSSQGATSYEQYF.

The chain couples TRBV6-5 to TRBJ2-2; 8 nucleotides align to TRBD1. Germline assignment: CDR1 MNHEY and CDR2 SVGAGI. CDR3 length: 13 amino acids. The trim removed 7 bases at V and 7 bases at J, leaving 5 bases unmatched. CDR3 residues: CASNRGESGELFF. For the CDR3, the DNA is TGTGCCAGCAACAGGGGGGAGAGCGGGGAGCTGTTTTTT.

The CDR3 DNA sequence: TGTGCCACCAGCCGGCCGGGACAGGCCGCGGGATCCTACAATGAGCAGTTCTTC. Translated: CATSRPGQAAGSYNEQFF. The chain recombines TRBV15 with TRBJ2-1, with TRBD1 matching 8 bases. V gave up 5 bases and J gave up 1 base; unmatched junction bases: 13. Germline loops: CDR1 LNHNV, CDR2 YYDKDF (reference sequence). This CDR3 region has 18 residues.